The 23 T cell receptor beta chains below come from one sample, sequenced in a study of T cells after yellow fever vaccination. One entry per CDR3 protein results from TCRdb running MiXCR on the 5' RACE reads. The sample contains 200,000 to 300,000 distinct CDR3 sequences, 5.5% to 8.5% of which appear only once. Sample: CD4+ T cells sorted from PBMCs, taken on the day of the yellow fever booster vaccination. These TCRs come from a young man who received the YFV17D yellow fever vaccine.

This clonotype came up many times. The chain links TRBV12-3 or TRBV12-4 to TRBJ1-5; D not certain. V lost 6 bases and J lost 7, with 19 bases in between. The CDR3 totals 15 residues. In DNA form, the CDR3 reads TGTGCCAGCAGCATAGCCCGCCGTAGGGCCCAGCCCCAGCATTTT. This gives the protein CASSIARRRAQPQHF.

The chain joins TRBV27 to TRBJ2-7; 10 nucleotides match TRBD2. CDR1 is MNHEY and CDR2 is SMNVEV in the germline V gene (reference sequence). This CDR3 spans 15 amino acids. V lost 8 bases to trimming and J lost 4 bases; unmatched junction nucleotides: 11. CDR3 protein: CASGTPAGGLYEQYF. DNA for the CDR3: TGTGCCAGCGGTACCCCAGCGGGAGGGTTGTACGAGCAGTACTTC.

The chain recombines TRBV5-1 with TRBJ1-4, with D perhaps TRBD1 (5 bases). Trimming removed 4 bases at V and 7 bases at J, with 17 bases between. Germline CDR1 SGHRS, CDR2 YFSETQ. The CDR3 extends over 15 amino acids. The CDR3 coding sequence is TGCGCCAGCAGCCCTGGGGGGTCGGTCGGTGAAAAACTGTTTTTT. Its protein product is CASSPGGSVGEKLFF.

This clonotype has at least ten counts. The chain is built from TRBV7-9 and TRBJ2-3; D remains unclear. CDR1 SEHNR and CDR2 FQNEAQ come from the germline V gene (reference sequence). Between the trimmed V and J ends, which lost 5 bases and 4 bases, there was a span of 19 bases. The CDR3 is 16 residues long. CDR3 sequence (DNA): TGTGCCAGCAGCCCAAGCTTGGAACGACGGGCAGATACGCAGTATTTT. Its translation is CASSPSLERRADTQYF.

The chain is built from TRBV20-1 and TRBJ2-6, with TRBD1 matching over 8 bases. This CDR3 comprises 17 residues. Germline assignment: CDR1 DFQATT and CDR2 SNEGSKA (reference sequence). V gave up 2 bases and J gave up 2 bases; unmatched junction bases: 8. The CDR3, as DNA: TGCAGTGCTAGACCCAGGGACAGGTTCGCTGGGGCCAACGTCCTGACTTTC. Its protein product is CSARPRDRFAGANVLTF.

This clonotype was observed a handful of times. V usage is TRBV6-2 or TRBV6-3 and J usage is TRBJ2-7, with 12 positions matching TRBD2. This CDR3 has 17 amino acids. Germline CDR1 is MNHEY and CDR2 is SVGEGT. With 5 bases clipped from V and 5 bases from J, the junction kept 13 bases outside the gene matches. The CDR3 DNA is TGTGCCAGCAGTCGACGTTGGACTAGCGGGATACCGGACGAGCAGTACTTC. Translated, it gives CASSRRWTSGIPDEQYF.

V and J are TRBV7-9 and TRBJ2-2, with 8 positions matching TRBD2. Germline V gene sequence: CDR1 SEHNR, CDR2 FQNEAQ (reference sequence). The CDR3 length is 15 residues. Germline trimming cut 5 bases from V and 5 bases from J; bases unmatched to any gene: 7. The CDR3 DNA reads TGTGCCAGCAGCGTCGGGAGGGCCGGGACCGGGGAGCTGTTTTTT. Translating it yields CASSVGRAGTGELFF.

The V call is TRBV5-4, the J call TRBJ2-5; D may be TRBD2 (6 bases). The CDR3 extends over 15 amino acids. With 0 bases removed from V and 4 bases from J, the gap between germline ends came to 13 bases. Looked up from germline, CDR1 is SGHNT and CDR2 is YYREEE (reference sequence). The CDR3 protein is CASSLAAEGGETQYF. CDR3 sequence (DNA): TGTGCCAGCAGCTTGGCCGCAGAGGGAGGAGAGACCCAGTACTTC. The full variable domain, rest sourced from reference TRBV5-4 and TRBJ2-5, is ETGVTQSPTHLIKTRGQQVTLRCSSQSGHNTVSWYQQALGQGPQFIFQYYREEENGRGNFPPRFSGLQFPNYSSELNVNALELDDSALYLCASSLAAEGGETQYFGPGTRLLVL.

This clonotype was recorded many times. The chain employs TRBV10-3 and TRBJ2-1, with D possibly TRBD1 on 5 matching bases. Germline V lookup: CDR1 ENHRY, CDR2 SYGVKD. There are 12 residues in the CDR3. Between the trimmed V and J ends, which lost 7 bases and 7 bases, there was a span of 11 bases. The CDR3 region has the DNA TGTGCCATCAAGGGGATCGAAAATGAGCAGTTCTTC. Protein: CAIKGIENEQFF.

This clonotype has just a few counts. The genes are TRBV5-1 and TRBJ2-7; 9 bases are shared with TRBD1. J gave up 5 bases and V 4 bases, and 7 bases lay outside the gene matches. The CDR3 is made up of 14 amino acids. Germline V gene data show CDR1 as SGHRS and CDR2 as YFSETQ. The CDR3 spells CASSVPGQGHEQYF. The CDR3 DNA is TGCGCCAGCAGCGTGCCGGGACAGGGCCACGAGCAGTACTTC.

This clonotype occurred a few times. The chain is built from TRBV20-1 and TRBJ2-5; D is possibly TRBD1 or TRBD2 (6 bases each). Trimming took off 6 bases at V and 9 bases at J, with 20 bases between the two ends. In germline, CDR1 is DFQATT, CDR2 SNEGSKA (reference sequence). CDR3 length: 13 amino acids. As DNA, the CDR3 is TGCAGTGCACGGGCGGAGGGGGGTTGGGCCCAGTACTTC. Translation gives CSARAEGGWAQYF.

This clonotype has more than one count but fewer than ten. The rearrangement joins TRBV6-2 or TRBV6-3 to TRBJ2-1; 14 positions match TRBD2. The CDR3 is 12 amino acids. Per germline, CDR1 MNHEY and CDR2 SVGEGT. J gave up 15 bases and V 6 bases, and 4 bases lay outside the gene matches. The CDR3 DNA reads as TGTGCCAGCAGGGGACTAGCGGGAGATCGGTTCTTC. Protein product: CASRGLAGDRFF.

This chain uses TRBV3-1 with TRBJ1-2, with D hard to call. This CDR3 is built from 13 residues. Germline assignment: CDR1 LGHDT and CDR2 YNNKEL (reference sequence). With 1 base removed from V and 4 bases from J, the gap between germline ends came to 7 bases. The CDR3 DNA reads as TGTGCCAGCAGCCAAGGCACGGTCTATGGCTACACCTTC. Translated, it gives CASSQGTVYGYTF.

In this sample, this clonotype turned up many times. CDR3 DNA sequence: TGTGCCACCGGAAGGGCGGCCAATGAGCAGTTCTTC. Protein: CATGRAANEQFF. The chain combines TRBV24-1 with TRBJ2-1, with unresolved D. Trimming shortened V by 9 bases and J by 6 bases, and 11 bases separated the two germline ends. CDR3 length equals 12 residues. Germline CDR1 and CDR2: KGHDR and SFDVKD.

This clonotype was found many times. This chain uses TRBV7-2 with TRBJ2-1, with 7 bases that match TRBD2. CDR3 length: 15 amino acids. Per germline, CDR1 SGHTA and CDR2 FQGNSA. Unmatched junction bases numbered 8, after V lost 5 bases and J lost 4 bases. CDR3: CASSISASGYNEQFF. The CDR3 coding sequence is TGTGCCAGCAGCATCTCGGCTAGCGGATACAATGAGCAGTTCTTC. The whole variable domain, remainder taken from reference TRBV7-2 and TRBJ2-1, is GAGVSQSPSNKVTEKGKDVELRCDPISGHTALYWYRQSLGQGLEFLIYFQGNSAPDKSGLPSDRFSAERTGGSVSTLTIQRTQQEDSAVYLCASSISASGYNEQFFGPGTRLTVL.

This clonotype has a handful of counts. The chain uses TRBV28 and TRBJ1-5; the D is unclear. CDR1 and CDR2 from the germline V gene are MDHEN and SYDVKM. CDR3 size: 12 residues. Trimming stripped 5 bases from V and 2 bases from J, with 4 bases between. DNA for the CDR3: TGTGCCAGCAGTGCCGGCAATCAGCCCCAGCATTTT. Its translation is CASSAGNQPQHF.

The chain joins TRBV7-6 to TRBJ2-1, with D possibly TRBD1 on 5 matching bases. Per the germline V gene, CDR1 is SGHVS and CDR2 is FNYEAQ. V was clipped by 4 bases and J by 6 bases, with 13 bases between them. The CDR3 is made up of 14 amino acids. The chain's CDR3 is CASSSPGASNEQFF. The CDR3 nucleotides read TGTGCCAGCAGCTCGCCTGGGGCGAGCAATGAGCAGTTCTTC.

This clonotype came up many times. This chain connects TRBV20-1 to TRBJ2-2, with D perhaps matching TRBD2 (9 bases). The V end was cut by 1 base, the J end by 6 bases, with 24 bases between. The CDR3 length is 18 residues. CDR1 is DFQATT and CDR2 is SNEGSKA in the germline V gene (reference sequence). The CDR3: CSARALSQGASGAGELFF. DNA for the CDR3: TGCAGTGCTAGAGCCCTCAGCCAGGGGGCTAGCGGGGCCGGGGAGCTGTTTTTT.

As to this clonotype: A clone one base away is much larger, so this may be a read error. This sequence joins TRBV7-8 and TRBJ1-1; TRBD1 agrees at 7 bases. Germline lookup yields CDR1 SGHVS and CDR2 FQNEAQ. The CDR3 extends over 14 amino acids. CDR3 bases: TGTGCCAGCAGCTTTGACAGGGATTTTTCTGAAGCTTACTTT. Translation gives CASSFDRDFSEAYF. Looking up the rest from reference TRBV7-8 and TRBJ1-1 gives the full variable domain: GAGVSQSPRYKVAKRGQDVALRCDPISGHVSLFWYQQALGQGPEFLTYFQNEAQLDKSGLPSDRFFAERPEGSVSTLKIQRTQQEDSAVYLCASSFDRDFSEAYFGQGTRLTVV.

The chain uses TRBV7-3 and TRBJ2-1; perhaps TRBD2 as D (6 bases). Per the germline V gene, CDR1 is SGHTA and CDR2 is FQGTGA. The CDR3 length is 16 residues. Trimming shortened V by 2 bases and J by 0 bases, and 11 bases separated the two germline ends. The CDR3 nucleotides are TGTGCCAGCAGCTTAGGGGAGGTTAGCTCCTACAATGAGCAGTTCTTC. Its protein is CASSLGEVSSYNEQFF.

This clonotype was detected many times. This chain connects TRBV7-9 to TRBJ2-1; 8 bases agree with TRBD1. CDR3 length equals 15 residues. V lost 1 base, J lost 6 bases, and 5 bases stayed unmatched. Germline CDR1 is SEHNR and CDR2 is FQNEAQ (reference sequence). The CDR3 sequence is CASSLGTGSGNEQFF. DNA for the CDR3: TGTGCCAGCAGCTTAGGGACAGGGTCAGGCAATGAGCAGTTCTTC.

The sample holds a few counts of this clonotype. The gene calls are TRBV28 and TRBJ2-7, with a possible D match to TRBD2 (5 bases). This CDR3 spans 15 amino acids. Germline CDR1 reads MDHEN; CDR2 reads SYDVKM. V was trimmed by 3 bases and J by 2 bases, leaving 14 bases between them. The CDR3 sequence: CASSLRGRPTYEQYF. The CDR3 nucleotides read TGTGCCAGCAGTTTGCGAGGGCGACCTACCTACGAGCAGTACTTC.

This clonotype was seen repeatedly, ten times or more. The chain recombines TRBV3-1 with TRBJ2-5, with 7 bases that match TRBD1. CDR3 length: 16 residues. Germline CDR1 is LGHDT and CDR2 is YNNKEL (reference sequence). With V trimmed by 1 base and J by 2 bases, 7 bases remained unmatched. In DNA form, the CDR3 reads TGTGCCAGCAGCCAAGGAGGCGGCAGGGGGCAAGAGACCCAGTACTTC. It yields the protein CASSQGGGRGQETQYF.